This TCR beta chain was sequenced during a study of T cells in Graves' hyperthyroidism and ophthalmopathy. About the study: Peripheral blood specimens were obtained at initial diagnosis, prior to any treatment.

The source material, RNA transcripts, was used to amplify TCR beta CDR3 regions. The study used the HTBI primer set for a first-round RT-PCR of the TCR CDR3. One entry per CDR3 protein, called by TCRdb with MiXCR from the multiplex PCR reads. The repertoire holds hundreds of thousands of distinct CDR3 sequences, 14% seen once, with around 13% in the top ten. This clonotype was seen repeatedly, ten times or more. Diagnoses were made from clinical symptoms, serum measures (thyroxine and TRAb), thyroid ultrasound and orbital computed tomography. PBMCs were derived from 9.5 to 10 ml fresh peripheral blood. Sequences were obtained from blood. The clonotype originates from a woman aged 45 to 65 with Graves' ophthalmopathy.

The CDR3 here is CSARDHLAGTIYEQYF. Here the CDR3 DNA reads TGCAGTGCTAGAGATCACCTAGCGGGTACCATCTACGAGCAGTACTTC. The chain couples TRBV20-1 to TRBJ2-7; TRBD2 agrees at 8 bases. The germline V gene encodes CDR1 DFQATT and CDR2 SNEGSKA (reference sequence). Unmatched junction bases numbered 10, after V lost 0 bases and J lost 3 bases. The CDR3 has 16 residues.